In its sample, the clone carrying this T cell receptor beta chain was seen many times. This sample stems from a study of Graves' ophthalmopathy and Graves' hyperthyroidism. TCR beta CDR3 amplification used RNA transcripts. In the first round, RT-PCR was carried out with HTBI primers, and a multiplex PCR formed the second round. TCRdb processed the multiplex PCR reads anew with MiXCR; each CDR3 protein has one entry. In the table there are about 220,000 distinct CDR3 sequences, roughly a fifth of which are singletons. V lost 0 bases to trimming and J lost 2 bases, with 11 bases between them. CDR3 size: 15 residues. Germline V gives CDR1 SGHTA, CDR2 FQGTGA.

This chain connects TRBV7-3 to TRBJ2-7, with D hard to call. Sequencing input: peripheral blood. The receptor comes from a woman between 50 and 59 years old with Graves' ophthalmopathy. The CDR3 spells CASSLTGWATYEQYF. The DNA of the CDR3 is TGTGCCAGCAGCTTAACGGGATGGGCAACCTACGAGCAGTACTTC.